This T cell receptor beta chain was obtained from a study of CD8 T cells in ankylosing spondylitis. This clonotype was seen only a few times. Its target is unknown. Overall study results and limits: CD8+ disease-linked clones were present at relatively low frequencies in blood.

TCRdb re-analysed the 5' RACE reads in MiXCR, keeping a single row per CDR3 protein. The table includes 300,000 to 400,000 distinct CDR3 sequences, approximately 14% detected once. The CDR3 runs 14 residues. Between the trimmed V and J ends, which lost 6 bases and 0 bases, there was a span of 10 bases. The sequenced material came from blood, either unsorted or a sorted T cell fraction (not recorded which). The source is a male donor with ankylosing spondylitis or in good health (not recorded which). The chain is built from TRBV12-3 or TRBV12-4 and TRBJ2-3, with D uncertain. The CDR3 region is CASSFRVSTDTQYF. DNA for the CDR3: TGTGCCAGCAGCTTTAGGGTGAGCACAGATACGCAGTATTTT.